Listed below are T cell receptor beta chains from one sample, sequenced in a study of blood T cell repertoires in COVID-19. The repertoire was sequenced with immunoSEQ multiplex PCR; TCRdb's copy has only in-frame clones and lacks some. This table has approximately 250,000 clones, roughly 84% appearing once. What was sequenced was peripheral blood. The receptors derive from a middle-aged woman who had recovered from COVID-19. Both conserved end residues are part of each CDR3. Each record gives: V gene, J gene, clone size, D gene, CDR3 DNA, CDR3 protein. D genes are given only for firm matches. Clone sizes are given selectively: once, few, many, or a class where the clone is expanded.

TRBV5-1	TRBJ2-7	NA	TRBD1	TGCGCCAGCAGCTCGGACAGGGGGCTCGAGCAGTACTTC	CASSSDRGLEQYF
TRBV4-1	TRBJ2-7	NA	TRBD2	TGCGCCAGCAGCCAAGTGGGGAGGGGTAGGGACTACGAGCAGTACTTC	CASSQVGRGRDYEQYF
TRBV20-1	TRBJ2-1	many	NA	TGCAGTGCTAGTTCTCGGTCTGGTGAGCAGTTCTTC	CSASSRSGEQFF
TRBV7-2	TRBJ2-5	NA	TRBD2	TGTGCCAGCAGGTCGACTAGTGGGGAGGGGTCCCAGTACTTC	CASRSTSGEGSQYF
TRBV28	TRBJ2-1	NA	TRBD1	TGTGCCAGCAGTTTTGGAGACAGGGAGTACAATGAGCAGTTCTTC	CASSFGDREYNEQFF
TRBV24-1	TRBJ2-3	NA	TRBD2	TGTGCCACCAGAGGTAGCGGGGGGGTTCCTAGCACAGATACGCAGTATTTT	CATRGSGGVPSTDTQYF
TRBV6-5	TRBJ1-1	NA	TRBD1	TGTGCCGGCCGGGACAGATATATGAACACTGAAGCTTTCTTT	CAGRDRYMNTEAFF
TRBV9	TRBJ2-2	NA	TRBD1	TGTGCCAGCAGCGTAGGTCCAGGGGGAACCGGGGAGCTGTTTTTT	CASSVGPGGTGELFF
TRBV11-3	TRBJ2-5	NA	TRBD2	TGTGCCAGCAGCTCCCTAGCGGGGGGACGTGAGACCCAGTACTTC	CASSSLAGGRETQYF
TRBV5-1	TRBJ2-7	NA	NA	TGCGCCAGCAGCTTACAGGGTCGGTCCTACGAGCAGTACTTC	CASSLQGRSYEQYF
TRBV24-1	TRBJ2-1	once	NA	TGTGCCACCAGTGACCAACCGACGGGGAACTCCTACAATGAGCAGTTCTTC	CATSDQPTGNSYNEQFF
TRBV5-4	TRBJ1-1	once	NA	TGTGCCAGCAGCCCCACGACAGGAAACACTGAAGCTTTCTTT	CASSPTTGNTEAFF
TRBV28	TRBJ1-5	NA	TRBD1	TGTGCCAGCAGGCTACCGGGACAGGTCAATCAGCCCCAGCATTTT	CASRLPGQVNQPQHF
TRBV5-1	TRBJ1-3	NA	NA	TGCGCCAGCAGCCCTTGGCACAGGGAACTTGGAAACACCATATATTTT	CASSPWHRELGNTIYF
TRBV6-6	TRBJ2-7	NA	NA	TGTGCCAGCAGAGGGACACCCTACGAGCAGTACTTC	CASRGTPYEQYF
TRBV5-5	TRBJ1-6	NA	NA	TGTGCCAGCAGTTCTTCCCCGGGGATTTCACCCCTCCACTTT	CASSSSPGISPLHF
TRBV4-1	TRBJ2-7	NA	TRBD1	TGCGCCAGCAGCCAGGGGAGTACTCCGGGACAGGGGCCATACGAGCAGTACTTC	CASSQGSTPGQGPYEQYF
TRBV3-1/TRBV3-2	TRBJ1-1	NA	NA	TGTGCCAGCAGCCAAGGGGTGCATCGAGGGCTGCTTTTCTTT	CASSQGVHRGLLFF
TRBV27	TRBJ2-2	NA	NA	TGTGCCAGCAGTTTGAACAGGGCCACCGGGGAGCTGTTTTTT	CASSLNRATGELFF
TRBV25-1	TRBJ1-4	NA	NA	TGTGCCAGCAGTGGGGCGGGAGAACTGTTTTTT	CASSGAGELFF
TRBV6-5	TRBJ2-1	NA	TRBD2	TGTGCCAGCAGAGGACTAGCGGGGGGTTACAATGAGCAGTTCTTC	CASRGLAGGYNEQFF
TRBV6-1	TRBJ1-6	NA	NA	TGTGCCAGCAGTGAGTTGGTACAGGCAAATTCACCCCTCCACTTT	CASSELVQANSPLHF
TRBV13	TRBJ1-5	few	NA	TGTGCCAGCAGCTTAGGGACAGCGAGCAATCAGCCCCAGCATTTT	CASSLGTASNQPQHF